Following are 21 T cell receptor beta chains from one sample sequenced in a study of blood T cells in healthy people across ages. A J-beta primer mix and a sample-barcoded 5' primer were used in a second PCR of roughly 6 to 12 cycles. Using its own MiXCR run on the 5' RACE reads, TCRdb lists one record per CDR3 protein. The table lists more than 800,000 distinct CDR3 sequences, 45% of them singletons. The sequenced sample consisted of blood. The receptors originated from a woman aged 55 to 70 in good health.

CDR3 protein: CASSHEGGGYTF. The DNA for the CDR3 is TGTGCCAGCAGCCACGAAGGGGGGGGCTACACCTTC. The genes are TRBV7-9 and TRBJ1-2, with D possibly being TRBD1 (6 bases). V lost 5 bases, J lost 8 bases, and 12 bases lay in between. Germline V gene lookup returns CDR1 SEHNR and CDR2 FQNEAQ (reference sequence). The CDR3 length is 12 residues.

The genes are TRBV6-5 and TRBJ2-7, with TRBD2 matching 11 bases. CDR3 length: 13 amino acids. V dropped 10 bases and J dropped 6; count of bases not matched to a gene: 8. Per the germline V gene, CDR1 is MNHEY and CDR2 is SVGAGI. The CDR3 bases are TGTGCCACCACCGGGACTAGCGGTCGCGAGCAGTACTTC. This gives the protein CATTGTSGREQYF.

This clonotype was seen only a few times. V is TRBV7-3 and J is TRBJ2-5; TRBD2 is a possible D gene (6 bases). The length of the CDR3 is 15 residues. Trimming shortened V by 2 bases and J by 1 base, and 11 bases separated the two germline ends. CDR1 SGHTA and CDR2 FQGTGA come from the germline V gene. The CDR3 loop reads CASSLQGLSQETQYF. CDR3 nucleotide sequence: TGTGCCAGCAGCTTACAGGGACTTTCCCAAGAGACCCAGTACTTC. Full variable domain (rest looked up from reference TRBV7-3 and TRBJ2-5): GAGVSQTPSNKVTEKGKYVELRCDPISGHTALYWYRQSLGQGPEFLIYFQGTGAADDSGLPNDRFFAVRPEGSVSTLKIQRTERGDSAVYLCASSLQGLSQETQYFGPGTRLLVL.

The rearrangement links TRBV29-1 to TRBJ1-1; the D is unclear. CDR3 size: 14 residues. Trimming left V 7 bases short and J 6 bases short, with 21 bases between. Germline values: CDR1 SQVTM, CDR2 ANQGSEA. The CDR3 DNA is TGCAGCGCTGATAACCAACTTCGTTCCCCTGAAGCTTTCTTT. The encoded protein is CSADNQLRSPEAFF.

This sequence joins TRBV10-3 and TRBJ2-3; D perhaps matches TRBD2 (6 bases). V lost 4 bases, J lost 4 bases, and 9 bases lay in between. Germline V gives CDR1 ENHRY, CDR2 SYGVKD. CDR3 size: 13 residues. CDR3: CAISVIAADTQYF. CDR3 coding DNA: TGTGCCATCAGTGTGATAGCGGCAGATACGCAGTATTTT.

The chain links TRBV13 to TRBJ2-1; 14 nucleotides line up with TRBD2. CDR1 and CDR2 (germline): PRHDT, FYEKMQ (reference sequence). The CDR3 is 16 amino acids. The V and J ends lost 4 bases and 9 bases, in that order; junction bases with no gene match: 8. The CDR3 DNA follows: TGTGCCAGCAGCTCCCAAGGGACTAGCGGGAGTTCTGAGCAGTTCTTC. Protein sequence: CASSSQGTSGSSEQFF.

This clonotype was counted between two and nine times. The gene calls are TRBV29-1 and TRBJ2-7, with D perhaps TRBD1 (6 bases). Germline CDR1 is SQVTM and CDR2 is ANQGSEA. Trimming stripped 5 bases from V and 3 bases from J, with 14 bases between. This CDR3 is built from 13 residues. The CDR3: CSVLTGTNYEQYF. Here the CDR3 DNA reads TGCAGCGTTCTCACCGGGACAAACTACGAGCAGTACTTC.

This clonotype showed up just a few times. The V gene is TRBV20-1, the J gene TRBJ2-7; 8 positions agree with TRBD2. The ends lost 0 bases at V and 1 base at J; junction bases unmatched: 11. CDR3 length equals 17 residues. Per the germline V gene, CDR1 is DFQATT and CDR2 is SNEGSKA (reference sequence). DNA for the CDR3: TGCAGTGCTAGAGATAATAGGCTAGCGGGTCCGTCCTACGAGCAGTACTTC. Its translation is CSARDNRLAGPSYEQYF.

This clonotype was counted a few times. The rearrangement links TRBV20-1 to TRBJ2-1; maybe TRBD1 (5 bases). The germline V gene has CDR1 DFQATT and CDR2 SNEGSKA (reference sequence). V was pared by 3 bases and J by 8 bases, with 14 bases between. The CDR3 spans 13 residues. CDR3 sequence (DNA): TGCAGTGCTAGTTCGGCAGGGATTGATGAGCAGTTCTTC. Its protein product is CSASSAGIDEQFF.

This sequence joins TRBV11-2 and TRBJ2-1, with D maybe TRBD2 (6 bases). Trimming removed 0 bases from V and 3 bases from J, with 15 bases in between. Looked up from germline, CDR1 is SGHAT and CDR2 is FQNNGV. The CDR3 runs 17 residues. CDR3 residues: CASSLDRWGGVYNEQFF. The CDR3 DNA follows: TGTGCCAGCAGCTTAGATCGTTGGGGCGGGGTCTACAATGAGCAGTTCTTC.

The J gene is TRBJ2-1, the V gene TRBV20-1, with 7 bases aligning to TRBD2. CDR3 length equals 12 residues. Germline CDR1 reads DFQATT; CDR2 reads SNEGSKA (reference sequence). V shed 4 bases, J shed 12 bases, and the junction held 9 bases outside the gene matches. The CDR3 spells CSAKRGEPRQFF. The CDR3 DNA reads as TGCAGTGCTAAGCGGGGAGAGCCCCGGCAGTTCTTC.

V is TRBV27 and J is TRBJ2-1; D unclear. Germline CDR1 reads MNHEY; CDR2 reads SMNVEV (reference sequence). The CDR3 spans 13 residues. V dropped 6 bases and J dropped 8 bases, with 14 bases sitting between them. In DNA form, the CDR3 reads TGTGCCAGCAGAGACGGAGCAGTCGATGAGCAGTTCTTC. Amino acids: CASRDGAVDEQFF.

This clonotype was counted a single time. The chain links TRBV6-5 to TRBJ2-7, with D uncertain. The CDR3 contains 15 residues. V dropped 0 bases and J dropped 2 bases, with 11 bases sitting between them. Per germline, CDR1 MNHEY and CDR2 SVGAGI. CDR3 residues: CASSYSSLAPYEQYF. CDR3 nucleotide sequence: TGTGCCAGCAGTTACTCGAGTCTTGCGCCCTACGAGCAGTACTTC.

The chain recombines TRBV20-1 with TRBJ2-3; tentatively, D is TRBD2 (6 bases). The CDR3 is made up of 15 amino acids. Trimming cost V 6 bases and J 0 bases, with 16 bases left between them. CDR1 and CDR2 from the germline V gene are DFQATT and SNEGSKA (reference sequence). CDR3 nucleotide sequence: TGCAGTGCCACTCGCGCGGGGCCTAGCACAGATACGCAGTATTTT. Its protein is CSATRAGPSTDTQYF.

The chain uses TRBV19 and TRBJ2-1, with TRBD2 identical over 8 bases. With 1 base clipped from V and 11 bases from J, the junction kept 7 bases outside the gene matches. The CDR3 is 14 amino acids. The germline CDR1 and CDR2 sequences are LNHDA and SQIVND (reference sequence). Written as DNA, the CDR3 is TGTGCCAGTAGTATAGTCTCTCGGGGGGGCAAGCAGTTCTTC. This gives the protein CASSIVSRGGKQFF. Based on the CDR3 plus reference TRBV19 and TRBJ2-1, the full variable domain is DGGITQSPKYLFRKEGQNVTLSCEQNLNHDAMYWYRQDPGQGLRLIYYSQIVNDFQKGDIAEGYSVSREKKESFPLTVTSAQKNPTAFYLCASSIVSRGGKQFFGPGTRLTVL.

V and J are TRBV29-1 and TRBJ2-5; 10 nucleotides agree with TRBD1. The V gene end was trimmed by 3 bases and the J gene end by 3 bases; junction bases not matched to a gene: 1. Per germline, CDR1 SQVTM and CDR2 ANQGSEA. This CDR3 is built from 13 residues. CDR3 sequence: CSVEGQGKETQYF. The CDR3 coding sequence is TGCAGCGTTGAGGGACAGGGGAAAGAGACCCAGTACTTC.

A remark on this clonotype: A much larger clone differs from this one at a single base, so this may be a read error. This sequence joins TRBV7-2 and TRBJ2-1, with D maybe TRBD1 (5 bases). Trimming cost V 4 bases and J 9 bases, with 7 bases left between them. CDR3 length equals 11 residues. Germline CDR1 reads SGHTA; CDR2 reads FQGNSA. CDR3 loop: CASSSDSEQFF. CDR3 coding DNA: TGTGCCAGCAGCTCAGACAGTGAGCAGTTCTTC.

This CDR3 is CASRGPGREGRYEQFF. CDR3 nucleotide sequence: TGTGCCAGCAGGGGCCCGGGGCGGGAGGGCCGATATGAGCAGTTCTTC. The V and J genes are TRBV2 and TRBJ2-1, with 9 bases identical to TRBD2. The J segment lost 8 bases and the V segment lost 6 bases, leaving 14 bases of the junction unmatched. The CDR3 is 16 amino acids. Germline V gene sequence: CDR1 SNHLY, CDR2 FYNNEI.

The CDR3 protein is CATSSSLGANNEQFF. CDR3 in DNA: TGTGCCACCAGCAGCTCCCTCGGGGCCAACAATGAGCAGTTCTTC. The genes are TRBV15 and TRBJ2-1, with D perhaps matching TRBD1 or TRBD2 (5 bases each). The V gene's germline CDR1 is LNHNV and CDR2 YYDKDF (reference sequence). Between the trimmed V and J ends, which lost 3 bases and 5 bases, there was a span of 14 bases. This CDR3 spans 15 amino acids. Based on the CDR3 plus reference TRBV15 and TRBJ2-1, the full variable domain is DAMVIQNPRYQVTQFGKPVTLSCSQTLNHNVMYWYQQKSSQAPKLLFHYYDKDFNNEADTPDNFQSRRPNTSFCFLDIRSPGLGDTAMYLCATSSSLGANNEQFFGPGTRLTVL.

In its sample, this clonotype was seen a few times. V is TRBV7-2 and J is TRBJ2-1; 8 nucleotides agree with TRBD1. The J segment lost 8 bases and the V segment lost 5 bases, leaving 8 bases of the junction unmatched. From germline, CDR1 is SGHTA and CDR2 FQGNSA. The CDR3 covers 14 residues. DNA for the CDR3: TGTGCCAGCAGCGCTGAGACAGGGGCCTATGAGCAGTTCTTC. Encoded protein: CASSAETGAYEQFF.

The genes are TRBV27 and TRBJ1-2; D might be TRBD1 (5 bases). Germline CDR1 reads MNHEY; CDR2 reads SMNVEV (reference sequence). The CDR3 is made up of 17 amino acids. Between the trimmed V and J ends, which lost 5 bases and 0 bases, there was a span of 19 bases. CDR3 in amino acids: CASSQLKGPIPNYGYTF. The CDR3 DNA reads TGTGCCAGCAGTCAACTTAAGGGGCCAATACCTAACTATGGCTACACCTTC.